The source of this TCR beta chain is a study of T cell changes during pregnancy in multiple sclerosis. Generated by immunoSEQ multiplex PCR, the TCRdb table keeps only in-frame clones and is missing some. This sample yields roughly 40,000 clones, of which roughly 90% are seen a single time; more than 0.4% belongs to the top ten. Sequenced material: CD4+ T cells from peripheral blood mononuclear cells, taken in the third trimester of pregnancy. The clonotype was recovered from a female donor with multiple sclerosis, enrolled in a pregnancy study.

The CDR3 loop reads CASRLQGSETQYF. Written as DNA, the CDR3 is TGTGCCAGCAGACTACAGGGGAGTGAGACCCAGTACTTC. The chain has TRBV5-5 and TRBJ2-5; TRBD1 aligns across 7 bases. Unmatched junction bases numbered 6, after V lost 5 bases and J lost 5 bases. This CDR3 has 13 amino acids. Germline CDR1 SGHKS, CDR2 YYEKEE (reference sequence).